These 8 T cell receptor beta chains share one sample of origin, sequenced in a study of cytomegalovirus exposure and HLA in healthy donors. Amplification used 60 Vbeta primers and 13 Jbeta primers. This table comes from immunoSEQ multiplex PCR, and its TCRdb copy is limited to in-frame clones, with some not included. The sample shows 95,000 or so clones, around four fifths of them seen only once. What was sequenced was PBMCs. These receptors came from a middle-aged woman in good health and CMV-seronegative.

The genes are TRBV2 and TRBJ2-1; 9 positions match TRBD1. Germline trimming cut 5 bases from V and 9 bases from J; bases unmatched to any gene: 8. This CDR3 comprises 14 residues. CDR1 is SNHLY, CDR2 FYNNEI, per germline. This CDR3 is CASSLTGGHGEQFF. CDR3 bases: TGTGCCAGCAGTCTTACAGGGGGCCACGGTGAGCAGTTCTTC.

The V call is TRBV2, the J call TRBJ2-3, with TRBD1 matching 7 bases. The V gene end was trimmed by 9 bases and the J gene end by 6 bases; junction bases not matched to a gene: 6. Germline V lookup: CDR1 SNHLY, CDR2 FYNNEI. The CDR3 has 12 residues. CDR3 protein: CARGGRLDTQYF. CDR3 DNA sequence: TGTGCCAGAGGGGGCAGGCTTGATACGCAGTATTTT.

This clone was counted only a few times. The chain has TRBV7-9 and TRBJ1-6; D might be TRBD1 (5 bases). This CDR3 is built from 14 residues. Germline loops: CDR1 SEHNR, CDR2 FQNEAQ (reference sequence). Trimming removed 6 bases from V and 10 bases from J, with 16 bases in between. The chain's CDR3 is CASSPGYSKSPLHF. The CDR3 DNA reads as TGTGCCAGCAGTCCAGGGTATTCTAAGTCACCCCTCCACTTT. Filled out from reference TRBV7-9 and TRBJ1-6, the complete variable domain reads DTGVSQNPRHKITKRGQNVTFRCDPISEHNRLYWYRQTLGQGPEFLTYFQNEAQLEKSRLLSDRFSAERPKGSFSTLEIQRTEQGDSAMYLCASSPGYSKSPLHFGNGTRLTVT.

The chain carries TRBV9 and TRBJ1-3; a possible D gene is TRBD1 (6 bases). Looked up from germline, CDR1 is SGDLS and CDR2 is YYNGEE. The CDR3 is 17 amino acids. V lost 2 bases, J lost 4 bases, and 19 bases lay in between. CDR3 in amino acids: CASSVALDRHQGNTIYF. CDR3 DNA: TGTGCCAGCAGCGTTGCCCTTGACAGGCACCAGGGAAACACCATATATTTT.

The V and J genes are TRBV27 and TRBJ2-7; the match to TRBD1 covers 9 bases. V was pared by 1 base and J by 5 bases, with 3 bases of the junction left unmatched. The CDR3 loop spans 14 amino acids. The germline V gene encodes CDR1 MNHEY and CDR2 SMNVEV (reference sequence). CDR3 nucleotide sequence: TGTGCCAGCAGTTTATTGGGACAGGGCAACGAGCAGTACTTC. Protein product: CASSLLGQGNEQYF.

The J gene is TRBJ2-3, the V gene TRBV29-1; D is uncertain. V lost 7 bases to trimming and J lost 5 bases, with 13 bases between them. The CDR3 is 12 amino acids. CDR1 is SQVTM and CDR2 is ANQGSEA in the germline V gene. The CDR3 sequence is CSAVMSRDTQYF. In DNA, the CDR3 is TGCAGCGCTGTTATGAGTAGAGATACGCAGTATTTT.

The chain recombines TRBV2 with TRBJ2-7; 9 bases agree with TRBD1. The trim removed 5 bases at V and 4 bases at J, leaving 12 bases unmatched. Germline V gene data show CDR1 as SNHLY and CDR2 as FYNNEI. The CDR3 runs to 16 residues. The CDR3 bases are TGTGCCAGCAGTCCGGAGCGGGACAGGGTAAATTACGAGCAGTACTTC. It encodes CASSPERDRVNYEQYF.

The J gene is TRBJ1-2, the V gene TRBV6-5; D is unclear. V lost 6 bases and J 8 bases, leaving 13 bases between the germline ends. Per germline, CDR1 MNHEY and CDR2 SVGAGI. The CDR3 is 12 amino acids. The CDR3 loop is CASRRYSGGYTF. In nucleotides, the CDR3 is TGTGCCAGCAGACGATACAGCGGCGGCTACACCTTC.